These 14 T cell receptor beta chains originate from one sample sequenced in a study of control samples from healthy donors and cancer patients. Clones were read by immunoSEQ multiplex PCR, and TCRdb kept only the in-frame ones, dropping some. The sample holds 200,000 or so clones; about 89% are singletons and the top ten take over 1.5%. The sample comprised blood. Every receptor here comes from a young man in good health.

This clone was recorded only once. The V and J genes are TRBV20-1 and TRBJ2-7, with D hard to call. This CDR3 is 11 amino acids long. The V and J ends lost 0 bases and 5 bases respectively, with 5 bases between them. The germline V gene encodes CDR1 DFQATT and CDR2 SNEGSKA (reference sequence). The CDR3 DNA is TGCAGTGCTAGAGATGGCCACGAGCAGTACTTC. This gives the protein CSARDGHEQYF.

This chain links TRBV24-1 with TRBJ2-3, with D uncertain. The CDR3 is 12 amino acids. Per germline, CDR1 KGHDR and CDR2 SFDVKD. Trimming removed 9 bases at V and 3 bases at J, with 9 bases between. CDR3 nucleotides: TGTGCCACCGGGAAGGCGACAGATACGCAGTATTTT. Its protein is CATGKATDTQYF.

The chain links TRBV19 to TRBJ2-1; the match to TRBD2 covers 8 bases. The trim removed 5 bases at V and 6 bases at J, leaving 9 bases unmatched. Germline CDR1 reads LNHDA; CDR2 reads SQIVND (reference sequence). This CDR3 spans 15 amino acids. CDR3 bases: TGTGCCAGTAGTGCAACGGGGGGGCCGCTCAATGAGCAGTTCTTC. It specifies CASSATGGPLNEQFF.

This chain uses TRBV9 with TRBJ2-1; TRBD2 agrees at 10 bases. The CDR3 is made up of 16 amino acids. V dropped 4 bases and J dropped 8; count of bases not matched to a gene: 12. Looked up from germline, CDR1 is SGDLS and CDR2 is YYNGEE. CDR3 coding DNA: TGTGCCAGCAGCCCCCGGGGAGCGGGGGGGCCATATGAGCAGTTCTTC. Amino acids: CASSPRGAGGPYEQFF.

CDR3 in amino acids: CASRAFSGGVYEQYF. CDR3 DNA: TGTGCCAGCAGAGCATTTAGCGGGGGGGTGTACGAGCAGTACTTC. V usage is TRBV6-5 and J usage is TRBJ2-7, with TRBD2 matching 11 bases. V lost 6 bases and J lost 4; bases outside the gene matches: 8. This CDR3 has 15 amino acids. Germline V CDR1 and CDR2: MNHEY, SVGAGI.

This chain joins TRBV10-2 and TRBJ2-5; D is undetermined. The CDR3 length is 15 residues. In germline, CDR1 is WSHSY, CDR2 SAAADI. V was pared by 0 bases and J by 2 bases, with 10 bases between. CDR3 coding DNA: TGCGCCAGCAGTGAGTCGATAAACCAGCAAGAGACCCAGTACTTC. Translating gives CASSESINQQETQYF.

The rearrangement joins TRBV7-2 to TRBJ1-5, with D perhaps TRBD1 (5 bases). The CDR3 extends over 16 amino acids. With 3 bases removed from V and 2 bases from J, the gap between germline ends came to 14 bases. Germline V gene sequence: CDR1 SGHTA, CDR2 FQGNSA. CDR3 protein: CASSFGTPGGNQPQHF. The DNA for the CDR3 is TGTGCCAGCAGCTTTGGTACACCGGGGGGCAATCAGCCCCAGCATTTT.

The chain links TRBV4-1 to TRBJ1-2; 8 nucleotides match TRBD1. The germline V gene encodes CDR1 MGHRA and CDR2 YSYEKL. The trim removed 1 base at V and 5 bases at J, leaving 12 bases unmatched. This CDR3 contains 17 residues. This CDR3 reads CASSQAQGASVGYGYTF. CDR3 nucleotides: TGCGCCAGCAGCCAAGCGCAGGGGGCGAGTGTAGGGTATGGCTACACCTTC.

The chain links TRBV5-1 to TRBJ2-7, with a weak D call TRBD1 (6 bases). V was trimmed by 0 bases and J by 0 bases, leaving 10 bases between them. Per germline, CDR1 SGHRS and CDR2 YFSETQ. The CDR3 totals 15 residues. The CDR3 sequence: CASSLDRVSSYEQYF. As DNA, the CDR3 is TGCGCCAGCAGCTTGGACAGGGTGAGCTCCTACGAGCAGTACTTC. Together with reference TRBV5-1 and TRBJ2-7, the CDR3 gives the full variable domain: KAGVTQTPRYLIKTRGQQVTLSCSPISGHRSVSWYQQTPGQGLQFLFEYFSETQRNKGNFPGRFSGRQFSNSRSEMNVSTLELGDSALYLCASSLDRVSSYEQYFGPGTRLTVT.

This clone was detected a few times. This chain connects TRBV7-9 to TRBJ1-5; D ambiguous. Germline V gene lookup returns CDR1 SEHNR and CDR2 FQNEAQ (reference sequence). The CDR3 spans 12 residues. Trimming took 1 base from V and 7 from J, leaving 5 bases between them. The CDR3 loop reads CASSLESQPQHF. CDR3 DNA sequence: TGTGCCAGCAGCTTAGAATCCCAGCCCCAGCATTTT.

The chain links TRBV5-1 to TRBJ2-3; 8 bases fit TRBD2. Germline-derived CDR1 and CDR2 are SGHRS and YFSETQ. The V gene end was trimmed by 4 bases and the J gene end by 5 bases; junction bases not matched to a gene: 6. The CDR3 runs 14 residues. For the CDR3, the DNA is TGCGCCAGCAGCCCCGGGACTAGTAGAGATACGCAGTATTTT. Its protein is CASSPGTSRDTQYF.

This clone was seen more than once but under ten times. V gene TRBV27 combines with J gene TRBJ1-5, with D hard to call. There are 15 residues in the CDR3. Germline CDR1 and CDR2: MNHEY and SMNVEV (reference sequence). V dropped 3 bases and J dropped 0 bases, with 9 bases sitting between them. CDR3: CASSFDGYSNQPQHF. In DNA form, the CDR3 reads TGTGCCAGCAGTTTCGACGGTTATAGCAATCAGCCCCAGCATTTT.

The rearrangement joins TRBV13 to TRBJ2-7; weak D call: TRBD1 (8 bases). Germline CDR1 is PRHDT and CDR2 is FYEKMQ (reference sequence). The germline V and J ends were trimmed by 5 bases and 4 bases, with 21 bases remaining between them. The CDR3 contains 16 residues. CDR3 in amino acids: CASSPRTGRVGYEQYF. CDR3 in DNA: TGTGCCAGCAGCCCCCGGACAGGGAGGGTGGGATACGAGCAGTACTTC. The variable domain in full, completed from reference TRBV13 and TRBJ2-7, reads AAGVIQSPRHLIKEKRETATLKCYPIPRHDTVYWYQQGPGQDPQFLISFYEKMQSDKGSIPDRFSAQQFSDYHSELNMSSLELGDSALYFCASSPRTGRVGYEQYFGPGTRLTVT.

V is TRBV5-8 and J is TRBJ2-1; possibly TRBD2 for D (6 bases). Trimming took off 4 bases at V and 8 bases at J, with 22 bases between the two ends. Germline V gene data show CDR1 as SGHTS and CDR2 as YDEGEE. CDR3 length: 16 residues. The CDR3 region is CASSPRLGEGVDEQFF. The CDR3 DNA reads TGTGCCAGCAGCCCGAGACTAGGAGAAGGAGTAGATGAGCAGTTCTTC.